In its sample, the clone carrying this T cell receptor beta chain was seen a few times. Its antigen is unknown. The sample is drawn from a study of T-cell memory formation after mild COVID-19. Study results and limitations: Later expanders leaned CD4+, whereas day 15 to 85 contracting clones were balanced CD4/CD8.

After 5'RACE with constant-segment primers, TCR alpha and TCR beta cDNA libraries carrying sample barcodes and UMIs were obtained. MiXCR, applied by TCRdb to the 5' RACE reads, yields one record per CDR3 protein. Of roughly 180,000 distinct CDR3 sequences in the sample, about 18% were seen once. This CDR3 has 16 amino acids. The V segment lost 4 bases and the J segment 7 bases; nucleotides outside the gene matches: 6. The clonotype comes from a man in his late teens or twenties who had mild COVID-19 (a few samples of this study predate the infection). Cell type and time point are not known. This sequence joins TRBV12-3 or TRBV12-4 and TRBJ2-1, with TRBD2 matching 14 bases. Source material: PBMCs or a T cell subset sorted from them (not recorded which). CDR3: CASSYRGLAGENEQFF. CDR3 nucleotide sequence: TGTGCCAGCAGTTATAGGGGACTAGCGGGGGAAAATGAGCAGTTCTTC.